These 27 T cell receptor beta chains were all obtained from the same sample, sequenced in a study of T-cell reconstitution after alpha-beta-depleted transplantation in children. During its preparation, the TCRbeta library received unique molecular identifiers. TCRdb called the PCR reads again in MiXCR, with one record for every CDR3 protein. The sample holds 450,000 to 600,000 distinct CDR3 sequences, 10% to 15% seen once. The sample in question was PBMCs, mostly from graft donor cells, obtained 360 days after TCRalphabeta/CD19-depleted stem cell transplant. These receptors were obtained from a male patient under 18 who had a stem cell transplant for acute myeloid leukemia, so the T cells may come from the graft donor.

This sequence joins TRBV29-1 and TRBJ2-7, with D possibly TRBD2 on 6 matching bases. The germline V gene encodes CDR1 SQVTM and CDR2 ANQGSEA. There are 12 residues in the CDR3. V was shortened by 3 bases and J by 6 bases, with 12 bases between the two germline ends. The chain's CDR3 is CSVDWRGGEQYF. The CDR3 bases are TGCAGCGTTGATTGGAGGGGTGGCGAGCAGTACTTC.

The chain links TRBV7-2 to TRBJ2-1; TRBD2 matches at 9 bases. V shed 3 bases and J 3 bases; nucleotides not matched to a gene: 6. From germline, CDR1 is SGHTA and CDR2 FQGNSA. The CDR3 contains 16 residues. For the CDR3, the DNA is TGTGCCAGCAGCTTGGCTAGCGGGACTTTCTACAATGAGCAGTTCTTC. Translating it yields CASSLASGTFYNEQFF. The variable domain in full, with the rest retrieved from reference TRBV7-2 and TRBJ2-1, is GAGVSQSPSNKVTEKGKDVELRCDPISGHTALYWYRQSLGQGLEFLIYFQGNSAPDKSGLPSDRFSAERTGGSVSTLTIQRTQQEDSAVYLCASSLASGTFYNEQFFGPGTRLTVL.

This clonotype was observed many times. V and J are TRBV12-3 or TRBV12-4 and TRBJ2-1; D is unclear. The CDR3 is made up of 12 amino acids. Trimming pared 7 bases from V and 3 bases from J, leaving 7 bases between. For the CDR3, the DNA is TGTGCCAGCACCCCCGACTACAATGAGCAGTTCTTC. Its protein product is CASTPDYNEQFF.

This clonotype was recorded at least ten times. The genes are TRBV7-2 and TRBJ2-1; TRBD1 might be the D (6 bases). With 4 bases removed from V and 8 bases from J, the gap between germline ends came to 12 bases. CDR3 length: 13 residues. Germline V gene data show CDR1 as SGHTA and CDR2 as FQGNSA. DNA for the CDR3: TGTGCCAGCAGCTGGAAACAGGGCCATGAGCAGTTCTTC. Amino acids: CASSWKQGHEQFF.

This clonotype was recorded a few times. The J gene is TRBJ1-2, the V gene TRBV5-1; D is unclear. The CDR3 runs to 12 residues. Germline CDR1 is SGHRS and CDR2 is YFSETQ. V lost 5 bases, J lost 7 bases, and 12 bases lay in between. CDR3 coding DNA: TGCGCCAGCAGACCTAGTCTGGGTGGCTACACCTTC. Its protein product is CASRPSLGGYTF. The full variable domain, with the rest looked up from reference TRBV5-1 and TRBJ1-2, is KAGVTQTPRYLIKTRGQQVTLSCSPISGHRSVSWYQQTPGQGLQFLFEYFSETQRNKGNFPGRFSGRQFSNSRSEMNVSTLELGDSALYLCASRPSLGGYTFGSGTRLTVV.

The chain uses TRBV12-3 or TRBV12-4 and TRBJ2-6, with TRBD1 as a possible D gene (5 bases). The V end lost 8 bases, the J end lost 0 bases, and 23 bases lay between the germline ends. The CDR3 extends over 19 amino acids. The CDR3 coding sequence is TGTGCCAGCCGACTTCGAGACAGCCTACTTAGCTCTGGGGCCAACGTCCTGACTTTC. It yields the protein CASRLRDSLLSSGANVLTF.

This chain joins TRBV29-1 and TRBJ1-1, with no clear D. Germline CDR1 and CDR2: SQVTM and ANQGSEA. There are 13 residues in the CDR3. V lost 4 bases and J lost 4, with 13 bases in between. The CDR3 region has the DNA TGCAGCGTTGCTGTTCCGCCCGGCACTGAAGCTTTCTTT. Amino acids: CSVAVPPGTEAFF.

The J gene is TRBJ1-3, the V gene TRBV12-3 or TRBV12-4; D is undetermined. V was trimmed by 5 bases and J by 4 bases, leaving 9 bases between them. This CDR3 is 13 amino acids long. The chain's CDR3 is CASSRDGGNTIYF. The CDR3 region has the DNA TGTGCCAGCAGTAGAGACGGAGGAAACACCATATATTTT.

This sequence joins TRBV3-1 and TRBJ2-5; 13 nucleotides match TRBD2. V lost 3 bases, J lost 3 bases, and 4 bases stayed unmatched. Germline V gene sequence: CDR1 LGHDT, CDR2 YNNKEL (reference sequence). This CDR3 region has 16 residues. DNA for the CDR3: TGTGCCAGCAGCCATCCCGGGACTAGCGGGAAAGAGACCCAGTACTTC. Amino acid sequence: CASSHPGTSGKETQYF.

This clonotype appeared many times. The V and J genes are TRBV29-1 and TRBJ1-1, with D unclear. This CDR3 spans 13 amino acids. The germline V gene has CDR1 SQVTM and CDR2 ANQGSEA. V dropped 1 base and J dropped 4 bases, with 10 bases sitting between them. The CDR3 loop is CSVEAQVGTEAFF. The CDR3 DNA reads TGCAGCGTTGAAGCCCAGGTGGGCACTGAAGCTTTCTTT.

The rearrangement links TRBV14 to TRBJ2-5; a weak D match, TRBD2 (6 bases). V lost 4 bases to trimming and J lost 5 bases, with 17 bases between them. The length of the CDR3 is 15 residues. Germline CDR1 is SGHDN and CDR2 is FVKESK. CDR3 sequence reads: CASSRAILAGETQYF. In nucleotides, the CDR3 is TGTGCCAGCAGCCGGGCCATACTAGCAGGGGAGACCCAGTACTTC.

The chain combines TRBV6-5 with TRBJ1-4, with a weak D call TRBD1 (5 bases). The CDR3 runs to 15 residues. Germline values: CDR1 MNHEY, CDR2 SVGAGI. Trimming pared 4 bases from V and 6 bases from J, leaving 15 bases between. CDR3 residues: CASSFPGTGDEKLFF. The CDR3 nucleotides are TGTGCCAGCAGTTTCCCCGGGACGGGGGATGAAAAACTGTTTTTT.

The rearrangement links TRBV27 to TRBJ2-7; a possible D gene is TRBD2 (5 bases). This CDR3 region has 15 residues. Germline CDR1 reads MNHEY; CDR2 reads SMNVEV (reference sequence). Trimming took 5 bases from V and 4 from J, leaving 18 bases between them. The CDR3 DNA is TGTGCCAGCAGTCCGAGGGCAGGCGCGTGGTACGAGCAGTACTTC. Translating gives CASSPRAGAWYEQYF.

The DNA of the CDR3 is TGCAGTGCTAGCGTATCACGGAACACAGATACGCAGTATTTT. Encoded protein: CSASVSRNTDTQYF. This rearrangement joins TRBV20-1 to TRBJ2-3; no definite D call. CDR3 length equals 14 residues. The V end lost 3 bases, the J end lost 2 bases, and 12 bases lay between the germline ends. Germline lookup yields CDR1 DFQATT and CDR2 SNEGSKA (reference sequence).

This clonotype came up many times. The V and J genes are TRBV7-9 and TRBJ1-1; D may be TRBD1 (5 bases). The V end was cut by 5 bases, the J end by 0 bases, with 13 bases between. The CDR3 runs 15 residues. CDR1 and CDR2 from the germline V gene are SEHNR and FQNEAQ (reference sequence). CDR3 sequence reads: CASSTGPTMNTEAFF. The DNA for the CDR3 is TGTGCCAGCAGCACGGGACCGACCATGAACACTGAAGCTTTCTTT.

The rearrangement joins TRBV12-3 or TRBV12-4 to TRBJ2-1; possibly TRBD1 or TRBD2 for D (6 bases each). The CDR3 is made up of 13 amino acids. Deletions cut 7 bases from V and 8 bases from J, with 15 bases between. The CDR3: CASTLGGPDEQFF. The CDR3 nucleotides are TGTGCCAGCACCTTAGGGGGGCCGGATGAGCAGTTCTTC.

The chain joins TRBV20-1 to TRBJ2-1; D could derive from TRBD1 or TRBD2 (6 bases each). The germline CDR1 and CDR2 sequences are DFQATT and SNEGSKA (reference sequence). The V and J ends lost 1 base and 1 base respectively, with 8 bases between them. This CDR3 is 14 amino acids long. For the CDR3, the DNA is TGCAGTGCTAGAGGGGGGGCTTCCTACAATGAGCAGTTCTTC. This sequence encodes CSARGGASYNEQFF.

The CDR3 reads CASSYQVAGNTGELFF. The CDR3, as DNA: TGTGCCAGCAGTTACCAGGTAGCGGGGAACACCGGGGAGCTGTTTTTT. The J gene is TRBJ2-2, the V gene TRBV12-3 or TRBV12-4; 7 bases fit TRBD2. The CDR3 is 16 residues long. J gave up 1 base and V 4 bases, and 6 bases lay outside the gene matches.

Remarks on this clonotype: The junction and the germline gene differ at one end; a read error may be behind it. The chain couples TRBV20-1 to TRBJ1-1, with 10 bases identical to TRBD1. CDR3 length equals 16 residues. Germline-derived CDR1 and CDR2 are DFQATT and SNEGSKA (reference sequence). In nucleotides, the CDR3 is TGCTGTGCTAGGCCTTGGGGACAGGGGTGGGACACTGAAGCTTTCTTT. Protein: CCARPWGQGWDTEAFF.

This clonotype turned up a few times. The CDR3 protein is CATSAASGRFGETQYF. The CDR3 bases are TGTGCCACCAGTGCGGCTAGCGGGAGGTTTGGGGAGACCCAGTACTTC. The chain is built from TRBV24-1 and TRBJ2-5; 11 bases are a match to TRBD2. The CDR3 totals 16 residues. Germline CDR1 reads KGHDR; CDR2 reads SFDVKD. Trimming removed 5 bases from V and 5 bases from J; junction bases left unmatched: 9.

In its sample, this clonotype was seen a few times. The chain employs TRBV20-1 and TRBJ2-5, with 11 bases fitting TRBD2. CDR3 size: 17 residues. Germline values: CDR1 DFQATT, CDR2 SNEGSKA (reference sequence). After removal of 5 bases from V and 0 bases from J, the junction contained 11 bases not matched to a gene. Here the CDR3 reads CSASSRTSGWYQETQYF. The CDR3 nucleotides are TGCAGTGCTTCTTCTAGGACTAGCGGGTGGTACCAAGAGACCCAGTACTTC.

The chain has TRBV5-5 and TRBJ2-7; TRBD1 matches 8 bases. The CDR3 length is 15 residues. The germline gives CDR1 SGHKS, CDR2 YYEKEE (reference sequence). With V trimmed by 1 base and J by 6 bases, 9 bases remained unmatched. The CDR3 nucleotides read TGTGCCAGCAGCTTGATCCCGAGCAGGGGGCCCGAGCAGTACTTC. Protein product: CASSLIPSRGPEQYF.

V and J are TRBV9 and TRBJ1-4; 10 bases match TRBD1. The germline CDR1 and CDR2 sequences are SGDLS and YYNGEE. This CDR3 contains 18 residues. V lost 1 base and J lost 0; bases outside the gene matches: 6. CDR3 sequence (DNA): TGTGCCAGCAGCGTACGGGACAGGGGACTTGCAACTAATGAAAAACTGTTTTTT. Amino acid sequence: CASSVRDRGLATNEKLFF.

This clonotype turned up a few times. The DNA for the CDR3 is TGTGCCAGCACCATAAGGGAGCAGGGGACCTACGAGCAGTACTTC. Residues: CASTIREQGTYEQYF. This chain connects TRBV12-3 or TRBV12-4 to TRBJ2-7; tentatively, D is TRBD1 (6 bases). The CDR3 length is 15 residues. Trimming took 7 bases from V and 2 from J, leaving 18 bases between them.

This clonotype was found many times. The CDR3 region has the DNA TGTGCCAGCAGTTTGAGCAGGTATAATCGCAACACCTACGAGCAGTACTTC. Amino acid sequence: CASSLSRYNRNTYEQYF. The V call is TRBV28, the J call TRBJ2-7; D not resolved. The CDR3 is 17 amino acids. CDR1 and CDR2 (germline): MDHEN, SYDVKM. The V gene lost 3 bases and the J gene lost 2 bases, with 20 bases spanning the gap. The entire variable domain, with the rest obtained from reference TRBV28 and TRBJ2-7, is as follows: DVKVTQSSRYLVKRTGEKVFLECVQDMDHENMFWYRQDPGLGLRLIYFSYDVKMKEKGDIPEGYSVSREKKERFSLILESASTNQTSMYLCASSLSRYNRNTYEQYFGPGTRLTVT.

J is TRBJ2-7 and V is TRBV11-1, with 10 bases that match TRBD2. Per the germline V gene, CDR1 is SGHAT and CDR2 is FQDESV (reference sequence). This CDR3 is 18 amino acids long. Germline trimming cut 2 bases from V and 6 bases from J; bases unmatched to any gene: 16. The CDR3 region has the DNA TGTGCCAGCAGCTTAATCGGCCTCCGGCTAGCGGGAGAACCCGAGCAGTACTTC. As protein: CASSLIGLRLAGEPEQYF.

In the case of this clonotype: The junction departs from the called germline gene at one end, perhaps through a read error. V gene TRBV10-3 combines with J gene TRBJ2-1, with 9 positions matching TRBD2. The CDR3 totals 17 residues. Germline CDR1 and CDR2: ENHRY and SYGVKD. The CDR3 loop reads CATSPLWLAGIHNEQFF. CDR3 bases: TGTGCCACCAGTCCACTCTGGCTAGCGGGAATCCACAATGAGCAGTTCTTC.